A selection of T cell receptor beta chains follows, all from one sample in a study of blood T cell repertoires in COVID-19. TCRdb's copy holds only in-frame clones and misses some; the assay was immunoSEQ multiplex PCR. The repertoire holds about 54,000 clones, with approximately 88% as singletons. The sample was peripheral blood. The source of these receptors is a human donor in a cohort sampled during active COVID-19. The CDR3 runs from the conserved cysteine through the conserved F or W. The D gene is left open where the match is weak. Part of the rows lack a size; the others show once, few, many or a class for expanded clones.

d_call: TRBD2; j_call: TRBJ2-5; v_call: TRBV4-1; clone_size: once; cdr3_nt: TGCGCCAGCAGCCAAGATGGGAGCGGGGGACAAGAGACCCAGTACTTC; cdr3_aa: CASSQDGSGGQETQYF
d_call: TRBD1; j_call: TRBJ2-7; v_call: TRBV4-1; clone_size: NA; cdr3_nt: TGCGCCAGCAGCCGGCGACAGGGTAGTTACGAGCAGTACTTC; cdr3_aa: CASSRRQGSYEQYF
d_call: NA; j_call: TRBJ2-7; v_call: TRBV11-3; clone_size: few; cdr3_nt: TGTGCCAGCAGCCCGTCTGCGGGCTACGAGCAGTACTTC; cdr3_aa: CASSPSAGYEQYF
d_call: NA; j_call: TRBJ2-7; v_call: TRBV3-1/TRBV3-2; clone_size: NA; cdr3_nt: TGTGCCAGTCAACGAAAAGGGGCCTACGAGCAGTACTTC; cdr3_aa: CASQRKGAYEQYF
d_call: NA; j_call: TRBJ2-3; v_call: TRBV29-1; clone_size: NA; cdr3_nt: TGCAGCGTGCGGGACAGATCTAGCACAGATACGCAGTATTTT; cdr3_aa: CSVRDRSSTDTQYF
d_call: NA; j_call: TRBJ1-6; v_call: TRBV27; clone_size: NA; cdr3_nt: TGTGCCAGCAGTTTTAGGGCAGGAGGTATTGGTTCACCCCTCCACTTT; cdr3_aa: CASSFRAGGIGSPLHF
d_call: TRBD2; j_call: TRBJ2-3; v_call: TRBV5-6; clone_size: NA; cdr3_nt: TGTGCCAGCAGCTTTGAGCGGGGGTTAACGTTCTATAGCACAGATACGCAGTATTTT; cdr3_aa: CASSFERGLTFYSTDTQYF
d_call: NA; j_call: TRBJ2-3; v_call: TRBV14; clone_size: NA; cdr3_nt: TGTGCCAGCAGTCAGATCCACGGGGGTACGCAGTATTTT; cdr3_aa: CASSQIHGGTQYF
d_call: NA; j_call: TRBJ2-1; v_call: TRBV2; clone_size: NA; cdr3_nt: TGTGCCAGCAGTCAGACTTCACATGGGAATGAGCAGTTCTTC; cdr3_aa: CASSQTSHGNEQFF
d_call: NA; j_call: TRBJ1-5; v_call: TRBV18; clone_size: NA; cdr3_nt: TGTGCCAGCTCTTCGGGGAAGACTCAGCCCCAGCATTTT; cdr3_aa: CASSSGKTQPQHF
d_call: NA; j_call: TRBJ1-2; v_call: TRBV13; clone_size: NA; cdr3_nt: TGTGCCAGCAGCCTTCGGGGACAATGGAACTATGGCTACACCTTC; cdr3_aa: CASSLRGQWNYGYTF
d_call: TRBD2; j_call: TRBJ2-1; v_call: TRBV7-2; clone_size: NA; cdr3_nt: TGTGCCAGCAGCGTATCGGGGGGGCAAAATGAGCAGTTCTTC; cdr3_aa: CASSVSGGQNEQFF
d_call: NA; j_call: TRBJ1-1; v_call: TRBV3-1/TRBV3-2; clone_size: few; cdr3_nt: TGTGCCAGCACCCTAACTAAGAACACTGAAGCTTTCTTT; cdr3_aa: CASTLTKNTEAFF
d_call: NA; j_call: TRBJ1-2; v_call: TRBV2; clone_size: NA; cdr3_nt: TGTGCCAGCAGTGAAGAGAGGCTTGGGAACTATGGCTACACCTTC; cdr3_aa: CASSEERLGNYGYTF
d_call: NA; j_call: TRBJ2-6; v_call: TRBV5-1; clone_size: NA; cdr3_nt: TGCGCCAGCAGCTCGGGCGGGCCCCCCGGGGCCAACGTCCTGACTTTC; cdr3_aa: CASSSGGPPGANVLTF
d_call: NA; j_call: TRBJ1-6; v_call: TRBV18; clone_size: NA; cdr3_nt: TGTGCCAGCTCACCCGGGCGGGGGGCGCAGAATTCACCCCTCCACTTT; cdr3_aa: CASSPGRGAQNSPLHF
d_call: NA; j_call: TRBJ1-5; v_call: TRBV5-5; clone_size: NA; cdr3_nt: TGTGCCAGCAGCTTGGTCACAGGGTTGAGCAATCAGCCCCAGCATTTT; cdr3_aa: CASSLVTGLSNQPQHF
d_call: NA; j_call: TRBJ1-6; v_call: TRBV12-5; clone_size: NA; cdr3_nt: TGTGCTAGTGGTTTGGCGGACGGTCGAGGGGGGGGGTATGATTCACCCCTCCACTTT; cdr3_aa: CASGLADGRGGGYDSPLHF
d_call: TRBD2; j_call: TRBJ2-3; v_call: TRBV4-2; clone_size: NA; cdr3_nt: TGTGCCAGCAGCCACCCACTGCAGCGGGGGCCTAGCACAGATACGCAGTATTTT; cdr3_aa: CASSHPLQRGPSTDTQYF
d_call: TRBD2; j_call: TRBJ2-1; v_call: TRBV7-3; clone_size: NA; cdr3_nt: TGTGCCAGCAGCTTTGGACTAGCGGGTCTCAATGAGCAGTTCTTC; cdr3_aa: CASSFGLAGLNEQFF
d_call: TRBD1; j_call: TRBJ1-1; v_call: TRBV6-1; clone_size: NA; cdr3_nt: TGTGCCAGCAGTGAATATGGGACAGGGAACACTGAAGCTTTCTTT; cdr3_aa: CASSEYGTGNTEAFF
d_call: NA; j_call: TRBJ1-3; v_call: TRBV11-3; clone_size: once; cdr3_nt: TGTGCCAGCAGCTTAGATGGGCTATCTGGAAACACCATATATTTT; cdr3_aa: CASSLDGLSGNTIYF
d_call: NA; j_call: TRBJ1-1; v_call: TRBV19; clone_size: NA; cdr3_nt: TGTGCCAGTAGTATAGTTGGGGCCGGCACTGAAGCTTTCTTT; cdr3_aa: CASSIVGAGTEAFF
d_call: NA; j_call: TRBJ1-5; v_call: TRBV18; clone_size: NA; cdr3_nt: TGTGCCAGCTCACTTCAGGGGTGGAGTCAGCCCCAGCATTTT; cdr3_aa: CASSLQGWSQPQHF
d_call: NA; j_call: TRBJ2-2; v_call: TRBV7-9; clone_size: few; cdr3_nt: TGTGCCAGCAGCGATACAGGGCCCCCGAACACCGGGGAGCTGTTTTTT; cdr3_aa: CASSDTGPPNTGELFF
d_call: TRBD1; j_call: TRBJ2-7; v_call: TRBV19; clone_size: once; cdr3_nt: TGTGCCAGTAGTCCCCGGGACAGGAGCTCCTACGAGCAGTACTTC; cdr3_aa: CASSPRDRSSYEQYF
d_call: NA; j_call: TRBJ2-1; v_call: TRBV6-1; clone_size: NA; cdr3_nt: TGTGCCAGCAGTGAAATCGGGGCGCCCACAGGGGAGCAGTTCTTC; cdr3_aa: CASSEIGAPTGEQFF
d_call: NA; j_call: TRBJ1-1; v_call: TRBV6-5; clone_size: NA; cdr3_nt: TGTGCCAGCATTGGGCTTGGGGGGGGCACTGAAGCTTTCTTT; cdr3_aa: CASIGLGGGTEAFF
d_call: NA; j_call: TRBJ2-7; v_call: TRBV27; clone_size: NA; cdr3_nt: TGTGCCAGCAGTTCCCCACCCAGGGCCCCCCACGAGCAGTACTTC; cdr3_aa: CASSSPPRAPHEQYF
d_call: NA; j_call: TRBJ1-1; v_call: TRBV20-1; clone_size: once; cdr3_nt: TGCAGTGCAGAGAAGCAAACTGAAGCTTTCTTT; cdr3_aa: CSAEKQTEAFF
d_call: TRBD1; j_call: TRBJ1-1; v_call: TRBV2; clone_size: NA; cdr3_nt: TGTGCCAGCAGTGTACAGGGGGCCAACACTGAAGCTTTCTTT; cdr3_aa: CASSVQGANTEAFF
d_call: NA; j_call: TRBJ2-1; v_call: TRBV6-1; clone_size: NA; cdr3_nt: TGTGCCAGCAGTGAATACTACCTCACGGGCAATGAGCAGTTCTTC; cdr3_aa: CASSEYYLTGNEQFF
d_call: NA; j_call: TRBJ1-2; v_call: TRBV7-3; clone_size: NA; cdr3_nt: TGTGCCAGCAGCTTAACCCCGGGGGGGGATGGCTACACCTTC; cdr3_aa: CASSLTPGGDGYTF
d_call: NA; j_call: TRBJ1-2; v_call: TRBV4-1; clone_size: NA; cdr3_nt: TGCGCCAGCAGCCAAGGGCCAGGAACCTATGGCTACACCTTC; cdr3_aa: CASSQGPGTYGYTF
d_call: NA; j_call: TRBJ1-2; v_call: TRBV6-6; clone_size: NA; cdr3_nt: TGTGCCAGCAGTTACTCCGGGAGAACCGGCTATGGCTACACCTTC; cdr3_aa: CASSYSGRTGYGYTF
d_call: TRBD1; j_call: TRBJ2-7; v_call: TRBV5-3; clone_size: NA; cdr3_nt: TGTGCCAGAAGCCTCACAGGGGATAGCTCCTACGAGCAGTACTTC; cdr3_aa: CARSLTGDSSYEQYF
d_call: TRBD1; j_call: TRBJ2-5; v_call: TRBV2; clone_size: NA; cdr3_nt: TGTGCCAGCAGCCGACAGGGGTACGGAGAGACCCAGTACTTC; cdr3_aa: CASSRQGYGETQYF
d_call: NA; j_call: TRBJ2-7; v_call: TRBV6-5; clone_size: NA; cdr3_nt: TGTGCCAGCAGTCCGCCACAGGGAGGGGAGTACTTC; cdr3_aa: CASSPPQGGEYF
d_call: TRBD2; j_call: TRBJ2-5; v_call: TRBV2; clone_size: NA; cdr3_nt: TGTGCCAGCAGTGTTTCCTACGGGACTAGCGGGAGTGCCCAGTACTTC; cdr3_aa: CASSVSYGTSGSAQYF
d_call: TRBD1; j_call: TRBJ1-6; v_call: TRBV5-8; clone_size: NA; cdr3_nt: TGTGCCAGCAGGGACCCGACAGGGGCGGGCTCCTATAATTCACCCCTCCACTTT; cdr3_aa: CASRDPTGAGSYNSPLHF
d_call: NA; j_call: TRBJ1-2; v_call: TRBV5-4; clone_size: NA; cdr3_nt: TGTGCCAGCACCCCCGGTGTGAGGGTAGACTACACCTTC; cdr3_aa: CASTPGVRVDYTF
d_call: TRBD2; j_call: TRBJ2-5; v_call: TRBV19; clone_size: NA; cdr3_nt: TGTGCCACCTCACCCGGGACTAGCGCTCAGACCCAGTACTTC; cdr3_aa: CATSPGTSAQTQYF
d_call: NA; j_call: TRBJ1-2; v_call: TRBV6-6; clone_size: NA; cdr3_nt: TGTGCCAGCAGCCCCCGTGGAGGCTTCTATGGCTACACCTTC; cdr3_aa: CASSPRGGFYGYTF
d_call: TRBD1; j_call: TRBJ1-1; v_call: TRBV30; clone_size: NA; cdr3_nt: TGTGCCTGGGGAACAGGGGTAAACACTGAAGCTTTCTTT; cdr3_aa: CAWGTGVNTEAFF
d_call: TRBD1; j_call: TRBJ2-3; v_call: TRBV15; clone_size: NA; cdr3_nt: TGTGCCACCAGCAGATCCACAGGGGGCTTAATAACTAGCACAGATACGCAGTATTTT; cdr3_aa: CATSRSTGGLITSTDTQYF
d_call: TRBD2; j_call: TRBJ2-2; v_call: TRBV27; clone_size: NA; cdr3_nt: TGTGCCAGCAGTCGGTCTAGCGGGGATACCGGGGAGCTGTTTTTT; cdr3_aa: CASSRSSGDTGELFF
d_call: TRBD1; j_call: TRBJ2-5; v_call: TRBV2; clone_size: NA; cdr3_nt: TGTGCCAGCAGGGGCGGGACAGGGGGTGTAGAGACCCAGTACTTC; cdr3_aa: CASRGGTGGVETQYF
d_call: NA; j_call: TRBJ2-1; v_call: TRBV9; clone_size: NA; cdr3_nt: TGTGCCAGCAGCGTAAGCGGTTATGAGCAGTTCTTC; cdr3_aa: CASSVSGYEQFF
d_call: TRBD1; j_call: TRBJ2-7; v_call: TRBV7-2; clone_size: once; cdr3_nt: TGTGCCAGCAGCGGGGGACAGGGGGCCTACGAGCAGTACTTC; cdr3_aa: CASSGGQGAYEQYF
d_call: NA; j_call: TRBJ2-2; v_call: TRBV11-3; clone_size: NA; cdr3_nt: TGTGCCAGCAGCTGGGAGACCGGGGAGCTGTTTTTT; cdr3_aa: CASSWETGELFF
d_call: NA; j_call: TRBJ2-7; v_call: TRBV5-1; clone_size: NA; cdr3_nt: TGCGCCAGCAGCCTGGGGAGTGGAGAAAGATACGAGCAGTACTTC; cdr3_aa: CASSLGSGERYEQYF
d_call: NA; j_call: TRBJ2-1; v_call: TRBV19; clone_size: NA; cdr3_nt: TGTGCCAGCACCAAGGAGGGAGTGCCTTACAATGAGCAGTTCTTC; cdr3_aa: CASTKEGVPYNEQFF
d_call: TRBD2; j_call: TRBJ2-5; v_call: TRBV11-2; clone_size: NA; cdr3_nt: TGTGCCAGCAGCTTACGAGGAGCGGGGGGGCTTCAAGAGACCCAGTACTTC; cdr3_aa: CASSLRGAGGLQETQYF
d_call: TRBD2; j_call: TRBJ2-1; v_call: TRBV2; clone_size: NA; cdr3_nt: TGTGCCAGCAACCCCCTAGCGGGGGGGCCCAATGAGCAGTTCTTC; cdr3_aa: CASNPLAGGPNEQFF
d_call: TRBD1; j_call: TRBJ1-2; v_call: TRBV19; clone_size: NA; cdr3_nt: TGTGCCAGTAGTACCCCCGGGACAGGGATTAGCTATGGCTACACCTTC; cdr3_aa: CASSTPGTGISYGYTF
d_call: NA; j_call: TRBJ2-1; v_call: TRBV5-1; clone_size: NA; cdr3_nt: TGCGCCAGCTTTCTCTCCCCCGGGGGCTACAATGAGCAGTTCTTC; cdr3_aa: CASFLSPGGYNEQFF